One and the same sample provided the 7 T cell receptor beta chains below, sequenced in a study of T cells in Graves' hyperthyroidism and ophthalmopathy. Using RNA transcripts as the source, TCR beta CDR3 regions were amplified. Researchers ran a first-round RT-PCR on the TCR CDR3 using the HTBI primer set. One entry per CDR3 protein, called by TCRdb with MiXCR from the multiplex PCR reads. The sample includes about 350,000 distinct CDR3 sequences, about 14% of them seen just once. What was sequenced was blood. The receptor set was obtained from a young woman with Graves' hyperthyroidism.

CDR3 loop: CSVLSRNTGELFF. CDR3 DNA sequence: TGCAGCGTCCTTAGCAGGAACACCGGGGAGCTGTTTTTT. V is TRBV29-1 and J is TRBJ2-2; D unclear. The CDR3 has 13 residues. Germline V lookup: CDR1 SQVTM, CDR2 ANQGSEA. Trimming took off 6 bases at V and 1 base at J, with 9 bases between the two ends.

This clonotype was counted only a few times. For the CDR3, the DNA is TGTGCCAGCTCACCGGATGAGCCGATCTGGAATGCCGTAGGGGAGCAGTTCTTC. Translated: CASSPDEPIWNAVGEQFF. V usage is TRBV18 and J usage is TRBJ2-1, with D unclear. The V end lost 3 bases, the J end lost 10 bases, and 28 bases lay between the germline ends. The germline CDR1 and CDR2 sequences are KGHSH and LQKENI. The CDR3 consists of 18 residues.

The chain links TRBV20-1 to TRBJ2-4; possibly TRBD1 or TRBD2 for D (5 bases each). Per the germline V gene, CDR1 is DFQATT and CDR2 is SNEGSKA (reference sequence). The V end was cut by 7 bases, the J end by 8 bases, with 12 bases between. There are 11 residues in the CDR3. The CDR3 DNA reads as TGCAGTGGTGCCATGGGGGACATTCAGTACTTC. This codes for CSGAMGDIQYF.

The V gene is TRBV6-2 or TRBV6-3, the J gene TRBJ2-1; 9 positions agree with TRBD2. The V gene end was trimmed by 8 bases and the J gene end by 3 bases; junction bases not matched to a gene: 2. The CDR3 sequence is 13 residues long. Germline CDR1 is MNHEY and CDR2 is SVGEGT. CDR3 sequence reads: CASWTSVYNEQFF. The CDR3 DNA reads TGTGCCAGCTGGACTAGCGTCTACAATGAGCAGTTCTTC.

This clonotype was counted ten times or more. V and J are TRBV20-1 and TRBJ1-2; D unclear. CDR3 length: 12 residues. CDR1 and CDR2 (germline): DFQATT, SNEGSKA (reference sequence). Trimming took 0 bases from V and 3 from J, leaving 5 bases between them. The CDR3 reads CSARERYYGYTF. The CDR3 bases are TGCAGTGCTAGAGAACGGTACTATGGCTACACCTTC.

The V and J genes are TRBV6-1 and TRBJ2-1, with unresolved D. This CDR3 contains 12 residues. V was clipped by 6 bases and J by 4 bases, with 7 bases between them. Looked up from germline, CDR1 is MNHNS and CDR2 is SASEGT. Here the CDR3 DNA reads TGTGCCAGCAGGAGGATTTACAATGAGCAGTTCTTC. As protein: CASRRIYNEQFF.

This clonotype was picked up a small number of times. This rearrangement joins TRBV29-1 to TRBJ1-2; possibly TRBD1 for D (6 bases). This CDR3 region has 13 residues. CDR1 is SQVTM and CDR2 is ANQGSEA in the germline V gene. V was cut by 4 bases and J by 0 bases, with 9 bases left in between. The DNA for the CDR3 is TGCAGCGTTGGGACAGCGACTAACTATGGCTACACCTTC. Translated, it gives CSVGTATNYGYTF.